The entry below gives a single T cell receptor beta chain sequence along with its context. Its antigen is currently unknown. V lost 6 bases, J lost 8 bases, and 20 bases lay in between. Germline loops: CDR1 SEHNR, CDR2 FQNEAQ (reference sequence). This CDR3 is built from 15 residues. The data stem from a study of cytomegalovirus exposure and HLA in healthy donors. The study's findings and limits: In a later analysis, a missense DCLRE1C variant was linked to TCR beta V- and J-gene trimming. A later analysis reported that several of the most significant clusters appeared to be linked to common viral pathogens, among them Epstein-Barr virus. The authors listed 164 TCR beta chains as cytomegalovirus-associated.

The PCR was carried out with 60 Vbeta primers and 13 Jbeta primers. Produced via immunoSEQ multiplex PCR; TCRdb's table is partial and in-frame only. The table includes around 65,000 clones, over 75% detected once. V gene TRBV7-9 combines with J gene TRBJ2-1; perhaps TRBD2 as D (6 bases). The source is a female donor in good health and CMV-seronegative. Sequencing was done on a sample of PBMCs. CDR3 in amino acids: CASRSSSDGGDEQFF. Written as DNA, the CDR3 is TGTGCCAGCAGATCCTCTAGCGACGGAGGGGATGAGCAGTTCTTC.